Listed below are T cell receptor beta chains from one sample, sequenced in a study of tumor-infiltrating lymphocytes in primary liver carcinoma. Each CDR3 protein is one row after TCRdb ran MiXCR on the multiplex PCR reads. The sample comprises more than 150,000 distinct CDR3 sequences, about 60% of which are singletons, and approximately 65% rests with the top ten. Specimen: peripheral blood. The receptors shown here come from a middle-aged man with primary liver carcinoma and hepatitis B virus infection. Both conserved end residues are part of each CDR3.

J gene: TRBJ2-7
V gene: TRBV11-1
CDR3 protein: CAGSLPPYYEQYF

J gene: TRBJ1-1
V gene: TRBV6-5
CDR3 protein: CASNSGEGAFF

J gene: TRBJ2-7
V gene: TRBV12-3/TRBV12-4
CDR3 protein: CASGLADSYEQYF

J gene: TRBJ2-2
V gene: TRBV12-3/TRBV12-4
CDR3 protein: CAISLGAGYTGELFF

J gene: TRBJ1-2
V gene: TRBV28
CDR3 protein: CASNPTGTGGGYTF

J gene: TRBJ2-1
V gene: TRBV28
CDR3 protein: CASNYSGGGYNEQFF

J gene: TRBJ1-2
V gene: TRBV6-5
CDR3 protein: CASRGRGLRAYGYTF

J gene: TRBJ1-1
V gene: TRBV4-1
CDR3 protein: CASSHEPENPNTEAFF

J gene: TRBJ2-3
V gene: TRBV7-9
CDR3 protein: CASTSGEVGTDTQYF

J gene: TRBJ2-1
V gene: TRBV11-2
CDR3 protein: CASSLVAGGKYEQLF

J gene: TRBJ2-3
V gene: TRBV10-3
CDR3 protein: CAISDQGQGADAQYF

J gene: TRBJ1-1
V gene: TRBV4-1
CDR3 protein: CASSPNMNTEAFF

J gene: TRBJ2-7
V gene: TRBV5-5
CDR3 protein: CASSQGFYEQYF

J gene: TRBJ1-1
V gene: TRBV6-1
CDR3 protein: CATTKGQYSLRTEAFF

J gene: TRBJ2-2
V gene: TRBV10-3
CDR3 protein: CAIGIAGGLTTGELFF